A single sample is the source of the 10 T cell receptor beta chains below, sequenced in a study of shared clonotypes between healthy human individuals. Naive CD8 isolation took CD45RO-negative cells positively selected for CCR7 and excluded terminally differentiated effector memory CD45RA+ cells. The protocol was immunoSEQ multiplex PCR, while the TCRdb copy is restricted to in-frame clones and leaves out a portion. In the table there are approximately 740,000 clones, 80% to 95% of which are singletons. The specimen was naive CD8+ T cells sorted from blood. These receptors all come from a young man in good health.

V and J are TRBV15 and TRBJ1-1; the D is unclear. The CDR3 is made up of 14 amino acids. V shed 1 base and J shed 10 bases, with 16 bases lying between them. Germline-derived CDR1 and CDR2 are LNHNV and YYDKDF (reference sequence). Here the CDR3 reads CATSRADGWGLAFF. DNA for the CDR3: TGTGCCACCAGCAGAGCGGACGGGTGGGGATTAGCTTTCTTT. Full variable domain (rest looked up from reference TRBV15 and TRBJ1-1): DAMVIQNPRYQVTQFGKPVTLSCSQTLNHNVMYWYQQKSSQAPKLLFHYYDKDFNNEADTPDNFQSRRPNTSFCFLDIRSPGLGDTAMYLCATSRADGWGLAFFGQGTRLTVV.

J is TRBJ2-4 and V is TRBV19; D unclear. The CDR3 spans 14 residues. With 0 bases removed from V and 1 base from J, the gap between germline ends came to 4 bases. Germline CDR1 LNHDA, CDR2 SQIVND (reference sequence). As DNA, the CDR3 is TGTGCCAGTAGTATAGAAGGGGCCAAAAACATTCAGTACTTC. Translated, it gives CASSIEGAKNIQYF.

The V call is TRBV28, the J call TRBJ2-1; D is unclear. The germline V gene encodes CDR1 MDHEN and CDR2 SYDVKM. There are 12 residues in the CDR3. Trimming took off 5 bases at V and 3 bases at J, with 5 bases between the two ends. The CDR3, as DNA: TGTGCCAGCAGTCTGAACTACAATGAGCAGTTCTTC. Translating gives CASSLNYNEQFF.

The chain carries TRBV7-9 and TRBJ1-3; D is ambiguous. The V end was cut by 8 bases, the J end by 0 bases, with 11 bases between. The germline V gene has CDR1 SEHNR and CDR2 FQNEAQ (reference sequence). The CDR3 contains 14 residues. The CDR3 spells CASPRIGSGNTIYF. The CDR3 region has the DNA TGTGCCAGCCCCCGGATTGGCTCTGGAAACACCATATATTTT. The full variable domain, in which reference TRBV7-9 and TRBJ1-3 provide the parts outside the CDR3, is DTGVSQNPRHKITKRGQNVTFRCDPISEHNRLYWYRQTLGQGPEFLTYFQNEAQLEKSRLLSDRFSAERPKGSFSTLEIQRTEQGDSAMYLCASPRIGSGNTIYFGEGSWLTVV.

V gene TRBV4-1 combines with J gene TRBJ2-7; 11 bases line up with TRBD2. The CDR3 has 16 residues. With V trimmed by 1 base and J by 2 bases, 4 bases remained unmatched. Germline V gene lookup returns CDR1 MGHRA and CDR2 YSYEKL. The CDR3 nucleotides are TGCGCCAGCAGCCAAGCCCCGGGACTAGCGGCCTACGAGCAGTACTTC. This gives the protein CASSQAPGLAAYEQYF.

The gene calls are TRBV28 and TRBJ2-1; D gene ambiguous. The CDR3 covers 13 residues. CDR1 and CDR2 from the germline V gene are MDHEN and SYDVKM. Trimming stripped 3 bases from V and 8 bases from J, with 11 bases between. The CDR3 reads CASSLQLADEQFF. The DNA of the CDR3 is TGTGCCAGCAGTTTGCAGTTGGCGGATGAGCAGTTCTTC.

Only one count was recorded for this clone. Here the CDR3 reads CASRTGANTGELFF. CDR3 nucleotide sequence: TGTGCCAGTAGAACAGGGGCGAACACCGGGGAGCTGTTTTTT. The V and J genes are TRBV19 and TRBJ2-2; 7 bases align to TRBD1. In germline, CDR1 is LNHDA, CDR2 SQIVND (reference sequence). This CDR3 has 14 amino acids. V was clipped by 6 bases and J by 0 bases; unmatched bases: 1.

This clone was counted a single time. The V and J genes are TRBV6-5 and TRBJ2-1; perhaps TRBD1 as D (7 bases). The V gene's germline CDR1 is MNHEY and CDR2 SVGAGI. The V and J ends lost 5 bases and 6 bases respectively, with 17 bases between them. The CDR3 consists of 15 residues. Here the CDR3 reads CASSKTGAGGNEQFF. The DNA for the CDR3 is TGTGCCAGCAGTAAAACAGGGGCCGGGGGCAATGAGCAGTTCTTC.

V and J are TRBV12-5 and TRBJ2-3, with D tentatively TRBD1 (9 bases). V was pared by 5 bases and J by 3 bases, with 30 bases between. The germline V gene encodes CDR1 LGHNT and CDR2 FRNRAP. The length of the CDR3 is 20 residues. In DNA form, the CDR3 reads TGTGCTAGTGGTGGAACCGGGACAGGGTTAACTAGCGGTTCTACAGATACGCAGTATTTT. Residues: CASGGTGTGLTSGSTDTQYF. Based on the CDR3 plus reference TRBV12-5 and TRBJ2-3, the full variable domain is DARVTQTPRHKVTEMGQEVTMRCQPILGHNTVFWYRQTMMQGLELLAYFRNRAPLDDSGMPKDRFSAEMPDATLATLKIQPSEPRDSAVYFCASGGTGTGLTSGSTDTQYFGPGTRLTVL.

CDR3 amino acids: CASSSTGSSYEQYF. The CDR3 coding sequence is TGTGCCAGCAGCTCGACAGGGTCCTCCTACGAGCAGTACTTC. V gene TRBV7-2 combines with J gene TRBJ2-7; TRBD1 agrees at 7 bases. The V segment lost 4 bases and the J segment 0 bases; nucleotides outside the gene matches: 3. Per the germline V gene, CDR1 is SGHTA and CDR2 is FQGNSA. This CDR3 has 14 amino acids.